These 27 T cell receptor beta chains share one sample of origin, sequenced in a study of radiation and T cells in renal cell carcinoma. Clones were sequenced by immunoSEQ multiplex PCR, and TCRdb holds only the in-frame ones, with some missing. In the table there are 150,000 or so clones, 88% of which are singletons. Time point given: baseline pretreatment blood. Regarding treatment: 15 Gy SBRT to primary tumor, nephrectomy 4 weeks later. This material consisted of blood, taken from a patient whose treatment included radiotherapy and nephrectomy. The receptors stem from a woman in her seventies with renal cell carcinoma.

This chain joins TRBV5-4 and TRBJ2-7; TRBD1 aligns across 8 bases. Trimming cost V 3 bases and J 3 bases; bases outside gene matches: 8. The CDR3 spans 15 residues. Germline V gene data show CDR1 as SGHNT and CDR2 as YYREEE (reference sequence). CDR3 bases: TGTGCCAGCAGCTCAACGGGGACAGGTCACTACGAGCAGTACTTC. As protein: CASSSTGTGHYEQYF.

J is TRBJ1-3 and V is TRBV6-7; D remains unclear. TRBV6-7 is noted as an ORF with a role that remains uncertain. CDR3 length: 12 residues. Between the trimmed V and J ends, which lost 9 bases and 8 bases, there was a span of 14 bases. The chain's CDR3 is CARRQVRYTIYF. For the CDR3, the DNA is TGTGCCAGAAGACAAGTTAGGTACACCATATATTTT.

The chain joins TRBV6-1 to TRBJ1-1; no clear D. The CDR3 runs 13 residues. Germline assignment: CDR1 MNHNS and CDR2 SASEGT. V shed 5 bases and J shed 5 bases, with 12 bases lying between them. CDR3 DNA: TGTGCCAGCAGTATGGGGAGCGGGACTGAAGCTTTCTTT. Residues: CASSMGSGTEAFF.

This chain links TRBV6-5 with TRBJ1-5; D unresolved. This CDR3 spans 13 amino acids. Trimming removed 6 bases from V and 6 bases from J, with 12 bases in between. Germline lookup yields CDR1 MNHEY and CDR2 SVGAGI. CDR3 amino acids: CASSSTGSQPQHF. CDR3 bases: TGTGCCAGCAGCTCCACGGGGTCTCAGCCCCAGCATTTT.

V gene TRBV6-5 combines with J gene TRBJ1-5; tentative D call: TRBD1 (5 bases). The V end lost 6 bases, the J end lost 1 base, and 7 bases lay between the germline ends. The germline V gene has CDR1 MNHEY and CDR2 SVGAGI. The CDR3 runs 13 residues. The CDR3 loop is CASSQGSNQPQHF. For the CDR3, the DNA is TGTGCCAGCAGCCAGGGAAGCAATCAGCCCCAGCATTTT.

The V and J genes are TRBV29-1 and TRBJ1-2; 10 bases line up with TRBD1. Losses at the gene ends were 5 bases for V and 6 bases for J; bases not matched to a gene: 12. Germline CDR1 SQVTM, CDR2 ANQGSEA. The CDR3 is 15 amino acids. The CDR3 reads CSVLRDRGLWDGYTF. The DNA for the CDR3 is TGCAGCGTTCTCCGGGACAGGGGTCTTTGGGATGGCTACACCTTC.

This chain connects TRBV2 to TRBJ1-2; no clear D. Trimming pared 7 bases from V and 6 bases from J, leaving 18 bases between. CDR1 and CDR2 (germline): SNHLY, FYNNEI. This CDR3 is 14 amino acids long. This CDR3 is CASIPDGWVNGYTF. In DNA, the CDR3 is TGTGCCAGCATCCCCGATGGATGGGTTAATGGCTACACCTTC.

As to this clone: The same CDR3 is also encoded by other DNA sequences in this sample. The rearrangement links TRBV5-1 to TRBJ2-1, with D uncertain. The CDR3 is made up of 15 amino acids. V lost 0 bases and J lost 3, with 10 bases in between. CDR1 and CDR2 (germline): SGHRS, YFSETQ. Here the CDR3 reads CASSLAGTDYNEQFF. The CDR3 DNA is TGCGCCAGCAGCTTGGCTGGCACGGACTACAATGAGCAGTTCTTC. Filled out from reference TRBV5-1 and TRBJ2-1, the complete variable domain reads KAGVTQTPRYLIKTRGQQVTLSCSPISGHRSVSWYQQTPGQGLQFLFEYFSETQRNKGNFPGRFSGRQFSNSRSEMNVSTLELGDSALYLCASSLAGTDYNEQFFGPGTRLTVL.

The rearrangement uses TRBV6-4 and TRBJ1-5; D is possibly TRBD1 (6 bases). Trimming stripped 7 bases from V and 1 base from J, with 14 bases between. The CDR3 runs to 15 residues. Germline lookup yields CDR1 MRHNA and CDR2 SNTAGT. The chain's CDR3 is CASTIGRGSNQPQHF. The CDR3, as DNA: TGTGCCAGCACTATAGGAAGGGGGAGCAATCAGCCCCAGCATTTT.

This chain uses TRBV15 with TRBJ2-2, with 10 nucleotides matching TRBD1. This CDR3 comprises 16 residues. Germline V gives CDR1 LNHNV, CDR2 YYDKDF (reference sequence). The ends lost 0 bases at V and 7 bases at J; junction bases unmatched: 5. The CDR3: CATSRDRQGAGGELFF. CDR3 DNA sequence: TGTGCCACCAGCAGAGACCGACAGGGGGCCGGCGGGGAGCTGTTTTTT.

The rearrangement joins TRBV30 to TRBJ2-5, with D unresolved. Germline CDR1 and CDR2: GTSNPN and SVGIG (reference sequence). Trimming shortened V by 2 bases and J by 4 bases, and 14 bases separated the two germline ends. The CDR3 is 14 amino acids. DNA of the CDR3: TGTGCCTGGAGTTCTTCCCTGACCCGAGAGACCCAGTACTTC. Translation: CAWSSSLTRETQYF.

The table lists this clone with a few counts. The chain has TRBV7-9 and TRBJ2-7, with D possibly TRBD1 on 6 matching bases. The CDR3 sequence is 12 residues long. V was pared by 5 bases and J by 4 bases, with 9 bases between. Germline lookup yields CDR1 SEHNR and CDR2 FQNEAQ (reference sequence). The CDR3: CASSPGQYEQYF. The DNA for the CDR3 is TGTGCCAGCAGCCCGGGACAATACGAGCAGTACTTC.

V is TRBV29-1 and J is TRBJ1-6; D unclear. The CDR3 loop spans 13 amino acids. In germline, CDR1 is SQVTM, CDR2 ANQGSEA. V lost 5 bases to trimming and J lost 5 bases, with 10 bases between them. CDR3 nucleotide sequence: TGCAGCGTTTCGACGGGGAATAATTCACCCCTCCACTTT. This translates into CSVSTGNNSPLHF.

V usage is TRBV27 and J usage is TRBJ2-2; the D is unclear. This CDR3 region has 15 residues. Germline CDR1 and CDR2: MNHEY and SMNVEV (reference sequence). The germline V and J ends were trimmed by 3 bases and 3 bases, with 11 bases remaining between them. The CDR3 spells CASSFRVSYTGELFF. In DNA, the CDR3 is TGTGCCAGCAGTTTTCGGGTCAGTTACACCGGGGAGCTGTTTTTT.

At least ten counts were recorded for this clone. This sequence joins TRBV14 and TRBJ1-1; TRBD1 matches 7 bases. CDR3 size: 13 residues. Germline loops: CDR1 SGHDN, CDR2 FVKESK. Trimming cost V 4 bases and J 7 bases; bases outside gene matches: 6. The CDR3 sequence: CASSRGTVVEAFF. For the CDR3, the DNA is TGTGCCAGCAGCCGGGGGACAGTGGTTGAAGCTTTCTTT.

This chain joins TRBV9 and TRBJ2-7; 8 bases agree with TRBD2. After removal of 3 bases from V and 6 bases from J, the junction contained 14 bases not matched to a gene. CDR1 is SGDLS and CDR2 is YYNGEE in the germline V gene. The CDR3 covers 16 residues. CDR3 protein: CASSASPAGARGEQYF. CDR3 sequence (DNA): TGTGCCAGCAGCGCCTCCCCAGCGGGGGCCCGGGGCGAGCAGTACTTC.

The V and J genes are TRBV5-1 and TRBJ1-2; D gene uncertain. The CDR3 runs to 13 residues. Germline loops: CDR1 SGHRS, CDR2 YFSETQ. The V gene lost 5 bases and the J gene lost 2 bases, with 10 bases spanning the gap. The CDR3 is CASSPDGNYGYTF. DNA of the CDR3: TGCGCCAGCAGTCCGGACGGGAACTATGGCTACACCTTC.

Only one count was recorded for this clone. The chain links TRBV5-5 to TRBJ1-2, with unresolved D. This CDR3 has 14 amino acids. Trimming removed 3 bases at V and 4 bases at J, with 13 bases between. CDR1 and CDR2 (germline): SGHKS, YYEKEE (reference sequence). The CDR3 here is CASSSREGLYGYTF. The CDR3 DNA sequence: TGTGCCAGCAGCTCACGGGAAGGGCTCTATGGCTACACCTTC. Full variable domain (outside the CDR3, taken from reference TRBV5-5 and TRBJ1-2): DAGVTQSPTHLIKTRGQQVTLRCSPISGHKSVSWYQQVLGQGPQFIFQYYEKEERGRGNFPDRFSARQFPNYSSELNVNALLLGDSALYLCASSSREGLYGYTFGSGTRLTVV.

The V gene is TRBV30, the J gene TRBJ2-7; no reliable D call. This CDR3 spans 11 amino acids. From germline, CDR1 is GTSNPN and CDR2 SVGIG (reference sequence). Trimming removed 1 base from V and 5 bases from J, with 6 bases in between. The CDR3 loop reads CAWSGMNEQYF. As DNA, the CDR3 is TGTGCCTGGAGTGGTATGAACGAGCAGTACTTC.

This chain connects TRBV2 to TRBJ2-1; no clear D. The CDR3 spans 14 residues. Germline CDR1 and CDR2: SNHLY and FYNNEI. The ends were cut back, 6 bases at V and 0 bases at J, with 9 bases in the middle. This chain's CDR3 is CASRGLSSYNEQFF. The CDR3 region has the DNA TGTGCCAGCAGGGGTCTGAGCTCCTACAATGAGCAGTTCTTC. The full variable domain, with the rest looked up from reference TRBV2 and TRBJ2-1, is EPEVTQTPSHQVTQMGQEVILRCVPISNHLYFYWYRQILGQKVEFLVSFYNNEISEKSEIFDDQFSVERPDGSNFTLKIRSTKLEDSAMYFCASRGLSSYNEQFFGPGTRLTVL.

J is TRBJ2-5 and V is TRBV11-3, with 11 bases aligning to TRBD2. This CDR3 has 17 residues. Per the germline V gene, CDR1 is SGHNT and CDR2 is YENEEA. The V segment lost 1 base and the J segment 2 bases; nucleotides outside the gene matches: 6. CDR3 sequence: CASSLAGPSGGQETQYF. CDR3 DNA sequence: TGTGCCAGCAGCTTAGCAGGCCCTAGCGGGGGGCAAGAGACCCAGTACTTC.

The chain has TRBV2 and TRBJ2-7; D assignment may be TRBD1 or TRBD2 (6 bases each). The CDR3 is made up of 14 amino acids. Per germline, CDR1 SNHLY and CDR2 FYNNEI. Trimming cost V 6 bases and J 0 bases, with 12 bases left between them. The CDR3 protein is CASSGGLSSYEQYF. The CDR3 DNA is TGTGCCAGCAGCGGGGGCCTGAGCTCCTACGAGCAGTACTTC.

The chain uses TRBV15 and TRBJ1-1; the D gene is possibly TRBD1 (5 bases). This CDR3 comprises 15 residues. Trimming stripped 1 base from V and 5 bases from J, with 14 bases between. Germline CDR1 LNHNV, CDR2 YYDKDF (reference sequence). This chain's CDR3 is CATSRVAGYGTEAFF. CDR3 nucleotides: TGTGCCACCAGCAGAGTCGCAGGGTATGGAACTGAAGCTTTCTTT.

This clone was recorded only once. The chain couples TRBV7-9 to TRBJ2-3; TRBD1 matches at 9 bases. The CDR3 spans 15 residues. The germline V gene has CDR1 SEHNR and CDR2 FQNEAQ (reference sequence). V dropped 4 bases and J dropped 1; count of bases not matched to a gene: 3. As DNA, the CDR3 is TGTGCCAGCAGCTCCCGGACAGGGGGCACAGATACGCAGTATTTT. Translated, it gives CASSSRTGGTDTQYF.

The chain employs TRBV28 and TRBJ1-4; D not certain. Germline-derived CDR1 and CDR2 are MDHEN and SYDVKM. Trimming took 3 bases from V and 5 from J, leaving 4 bases between them. The CDR3 covers 12 residues. CDR3 protein: CASSFLNEKLFF. CDR3 in DNA: TGTGCCAGCAGTTTCCTCAATGAAAAACTGTTTTTT.

This clone was counted a few times. The V call is TRBV6-5, the J call TRBJ1-5; D unresolved. The ends were cut back, 4 bases at V and 5 bases at J, with 9 bases in the middle. The CDR3 extends over 13 amino acids. Germline values: CDR1 MNHEY, CDR2 SVGAGI. This CDR3 reads CASSSEKDQPQHF. CDR3 in DNA: TGTGCCAGCAGTTCCGAGAAAGATCAGCCCCAGCATTTT.

The J gene is TRBJ2-3, the V gene TRBV29-1, with 9 bases fitting TRBD1. The CDR3 extends over 14 amino acids. The J segment lost 5 bases and the V segment lost 3 bases, leaving 6 bases of the junction unmatched. The germline V gene encodes CDR1 SQVTM and CDR2 ANQGSEA. Written as DNA, the CDR3 is TGCAGCGTTGATGAACAGGGGGCGAGAGATACGCAGTATTTT. This sequence encodes CSVDEQGARDTQYF.